The clone carrying this T cell receptor beta chain was counted ten times or more. The data derive from a study of beta chain features in type 1 diabetes. Donors contributed one heparinised blood draw apiece, averaging about 116 mL. CD4+ cells of the naive, central memory, regulatory and stem cell-like memory types were sorted via CD45RO/CCR7/CD25/CD127/CD95/CD27. Every bit of the isolated RNA underwent reverse transcription, so sequencing read expressed TCRB transcripts. Roughly 3.57 million reads on average were seen across naive, central memory and regulatory T cell samples. Profiled with immunoSEQ multiplex PCR; TCRdb holds only in-frame clones, not every one. The top ten clones hold 0.9% to 1.2% of a sample with under 350,000 clones, 8% of them seen once. CDR1 is KGHSH and CDR2 is LQKENI in the germline V gene. The CDR3 has 17 residues. V lost 6 bases to trimming and J lost 6 bases, with 24 bases between them.

This rearrangement joins TRBV18 to TRBJ2-1; D possibly matches TRBD1 or TRBD2 (5 bases each). Sequencing was done on a sample of central memory CD4+ T cells from blood. The receptor was derived from a woman in her late teens or twenties in good health. The CDR3 region is CASSQPSSRGLANEQFF. CDR3 nucleotides: TGTGCCAGCTCTCAACCTTCCTCCCGGGGCCTCGCCAATGAGCAGTTCTTC.